The following is a TCR beta chain sequence with its context. Antigen unknown. These data belong to a study of OX40 agonist ivuxolimab in advanced cancers. Study findings and constraints: The study observed clonal expansion of CD4+ and CD8+ blood T cells by week 6 at 0.1 to 3.0 mg/kg.

The germline gives CDR1 LNHDA, CDR2 SQIVND (reference sequence). The CDR3 runs 15 residues. Trimming at V came to 9 bases and at J to 5 bases, leaving 11 bases not matched to a gene. The table came from immunoSEQ multiplex PCR; TCRdb's copy has only in-frame clones and leaves some out. Of 72,000 or so clones in the sample, 80% are singletons; the top ten hold 0.95% to 1.5%. The sample was CD4+ or CD8+ T cells sorted from blood, taken in a trial of the OX40 agonist ivuxolimab. The receptor was isolated from an adult with an advanced solid tumor such as melanoma, head and neck, liver or kidney cancer. The chain has TRBV19 and TRBJ2-1; 9 bases agree with TRBD1. The CDR3 DNA reads TGTGCCAGCCGGGACAGGGCCCTCCTGGACAATGAGCAGTTCTTC. Encoded protein: CASRDRALLDNEQFF.